The next 21 T cell receptor beta chains were all read from a single sample in a study of a mutant IDH1 vaccine in newly diagnosed glioma. No antigen is known for these receptors. The time point was: week 23, last vaccination. Topical imiquimod was applied with each vaccine dose, which held 300 ug of mutant IDH1 20-mer peptide. Method: immunoSEQ multiplex PCR; TCRdb's copy keeps in-frame clones and lacks some. The table has about 72,000 clones, about 87% seen once. Source: PBMCs, taken from a glioma patient whose treatment included an IDH1 peptide vaccine. These receptors were collected from a man younger than 30 with glioma.

V gene TRBV5-6 combines with J gene TRBJ1-1; D is undetermined. Germline CDR1 reads SGHDT; CDR2 reads YYEEEE. The V end lost 8 bases, the J end lost 0 bases, and 23 bases lay between the germline ends. This CDR3 comprises 17 residues. CDR3 protein: CASTLVKDSGMNTEAFF. Written as DNA, the CDR3 is TGTGCCAGTACCCTCGTAAAGGACTCCGGAATGAACACTGAAGCTTTCTTT.

The chain links TRBV18 to TRBJ1-1; no clear D. Trimming stripped 4 bases from V and 4 bases from J, with 19 bases between. The CDR3 has 16 residues. Germline CDR1 reads KGHSH; CDR2 reads LQKENI. CDR3 coding DNA: TGTGCCAGCTCACAGGGTGGGCCAGGTCCCCGCACTGAAGCTTTCTTT. It encodes CASSQGGPGPRTEAFF.

This clone appeared a few times. This rearrangement joins TRBV5-6 to TRBJ1-1, with 7 bases aligning to TRBD1. V lost 0 bases, J lost 6 bases, and 11 bases stayed unmatched. There are 16 residues in the CDR3. Germline V lookup: CDR1 SGHDT, CDR2 YYEEEE. The CDR3 DNA reads TGTGCCAGCAGCTTGGGACCGACAGGGTACATCGCTGAAGCTTTCTTT. Residues: CASSLGPTGYIAEAFF.

The chain joins TRBV6-1 to TRBJ2-7; D is possibly TRBD2 (5 bases). Deletions cut 7 bases from V and 0 bases from J, with 13 bases between. Germline V gene lookup returns CDR1 MNHNS and CDR2 SASEGT. The CDR3 runs 14 residues. The chain's CDR3 is CASNRGSASYEQYF. CDR3 in DNA: TGTGCCAGCAACCGAGGGTCGGCCTCCTACGAGCAGTACTTC.

This clone was detected a few times. The chain uses TRBV21-1 and TRBJ1-5; the tabulated D call, TRBD1, remains unverified against the DNA. TRBV21-1 is termed a pseudogene. This CDR3 is 14 amino acids long. DNA for the CDR3: TGTGCCAGCACCAGGTACCCCAAGAGACAGCCCCAGCATTTT. Translated: CASTRYPKRQPQHF.

This rearrangement joins TRBV7-8 to TRBJ2-7; TRBD1 aligns across 9 bases. The CDR3 runs to 15 residues. The germline gives CDR1 SGHVS, CDR2 FQNEAQ. Trimming cost V 3 bases and J 5 bases; bases outside gene matches: 8. The CDR3: CASSFMGTGLHEQYF. The CDR3 bases are TGTGCCAGCAGCTTTATGGGGACAGGGCTCCACGAGCAGTACTTC.

Remarks on this clone: A read error may account for a junction end that differs from germline. The genes are TRBV15 and TRBJ2-7; unclear D gene. CDR1 and CDR2 from the germline V gene are LNHNV and YYDKDF (reference sequence). This CDR3 is 12 amino acids long. The CDR3 DNA reads as TGTGCCACCAGCAGAGTATTAGGGCCGACGAACTTC. Translation gives CATSRVLGPTNF. Full variable domain (outside the CDR3, taken from reference TRBV15 and TRBJ2-7): DAMVIQNPRYQVTQFGKPVTLSCSQTLNHNVMYWYQQKSSQAPKLLFHYYDKDFNNEADTPDNFQSRRPNTSFCFLDIRSPGLGDTAMYLCATSRVLGPTNFGPGTRLTVT.

The chain joins TRBV19 to TRBJ1-1; the match to TRBD1 covers 9 bases. Germline CDR1 and CDR2: LNHDA and SQIVND (reference sequence). The junction had 16 bases not matched to a gene; V was cut back by 5 bases and J by 0 bases. This CDR3 comprises 19 residues. DNA for the CDR3: TGTGCCAGTAGTTTTTCCGGGACAGGGAAGGTGGGGTTGAACACTGAAGCTTTCTTT. Its protein is CASSFSGTGKVGLNTEAFF. The full variable domain, completed using reference TRBV19 and TRBJ1-1, is DGGITQSPKYLFRKEGQNVTLSCEQNLNHDAMYWYRQDPGQGLRLIYYSQIVNDFQKGDIAEGYSVSREKKESFPLTVTSAQKNPTAFYLCASSFSGTGKVGLNTEAFFGQGTRLTVV.

The chain joins TRBV9 to TRBJ1-1, with 9 positions matching TRBD1. V lost 4 bases and J lost 3; bases outside the gene matches: 7. There are 15 residues in the CDR3. Germline V gene sequence: CDR1 SGDLS, CDR2 YYNGEE. The CDR3 reads CASSRGQGMDTEAFF. Here the CDR3 DNA reads TGTGCCAGCAGCCGAGGACAGGGGATGGACACTGAAGCTTTCTTT.

The CDR3 loop is CASSGQGVYTF. The CDR3 bases are TGTGCCAGCAGTGGACAGGGGGTCTACACCTTC. V usage is TRBV27 and J usage is TRBJ1-2; TRBD1 matches 10 bases. The CDR3 is 11 residues long. The J segment lost 10 bases and the V segment lost 5 bases, leaving 1 base of the junction unmatched. The V gene's germline CDR1 is MNHEY and CDR2 SMNVEV (reference sequence).

V gene TRBV6-5 combines with J gene TRBJ1-2, with D possibly TRBD1 on 5 matching bases. The CDR3 loop spans 15 amino acids. Germline V lookup: CDR1 MNHEY, CDR2 SVGAGI. V was clipped by 6 bases and J by 8 bases, with 22 bases between them. CDR3 in amino acids: CASSYRRGGLGGYTF. DNA for the CDR3: TGTGCCAGCAGCTACCGGAGGGGTGGGTTGGGCGGCTACACCTTC.

The chain links TRBV5-4 to TRBJ1-4; D not certain. CDR3 size: 14 residues. CDR1 is SGHNT, CDR2 YYREEE, per germline (reference sequence). Trimming left V 0 bases short and J 4 bases short, with 7 bases between. CDR3 in amino acids: CASSLGEFNEKLFF. In DNA, the CDR3 is TGTGCCAGCAGCTTGGGAGAGTTTAATGAAAAACTGTTTTTT. Full variable domain (outside the CDR3, taken from reference TRBV5-4 and TRBJ1-4): ETGVTQSPTHLIKTRGQQVTLRCSSQSGHNTVSWYQQALGQGPQFIFQYYREEENGRGNFPPRFSGLQFPNYSSELNVNALELDDSALYLCASSLGEFNEKLFFGSGTQLSVL.

V gene TRBV19 combines with J gene TRBJ1-5; TRBD1 aligns across 8 bases. Trimming took 8 bases from V and 6 from J; bases not matched to a gene: 9. The CDR3 extends over 14 amino acids. Per germline, CDR1 LNHDA and CDR2 SQIVND (reference sequence). The CDR3 here is CASSLTGAGQPQHF. The CDR3 coding sequence is TGTGCCAGTTCCTTGACAGGGGCAGGTCAGCCCCAGCATTTT.

The rearrangement links TRBV6-5 to TRBJ2-2; TRBD2 is a possible D gene (5 bases). The germline CDR1 and CDR2 sequences are MNHEY and SVGAGI. Trimming stripped 6 bases from V and 5 bases from J, with 10 bases between. The CDR3 covers 13 residues. The CDR3 sequence is CASSNGLTGELFF. The DNA of the CDR3 is TGTGCCAGCAGCAACGGACTGACCGGGGAGCTGTTTTTT.

This clone was detected only once. The chain joins TRBV28 to TRBJ2-3, with 9 nucleotides matching TRBD2. The CDR3 sequence is 15 residues long. Trimming took 5 bases from V and 0 from J; bases not matched to a gene: 3. Per germline, CDR1 MDHEN and CDR2 SYDVKM. The CDR3 DNA is TGTGCCAGCAGTGTAGCGGGAGTTAGCACAGATACGCAGTATTTT. Amino acid sequence: CASSVAGVSTDTQYF.

In regard to this clone: An end of the junction does not agree with germline; a read error may underlie this. V gene TRBV7-9 combines with J gene TRBJ1-2; 9 positions match TRBD1. The CDR3 extends over 12 amino acids. Looked up from germline, CDR1 is SEHNR and CDR2 is FQNEAQ (reference sequence). The CDR3 DNA sequence: TGTGCCAGCAGCTCTACAGGGGGCAAGGGAGCCTTC. Amino acid sequence: CASSSTGGKGAF.

This clone was observed a few times. The chain carries TRBV15 and TRBJ1-1; unclear D gene. The V and J ends lost 6 bases and 4 bases respectively, with 15 bases between them. The germline gives CDR1 LNHNV, CDR2 YYDKDF (reference sequence). The CDR3 has 14 amino acids. CDR3: CATRKRVRGTEAFF. In nucleotides, the CDR3 is TGTGCCACCAGGAAGAGGGTTCGGGGCACTGAAGCTTTCTTT.

This clone has just one count. The CDR3 DNA is TGTGCCAGCTCAACCGGGACAGGGGCCTACGAGCAGTACTTC. This gives the protein CASSTGTGAYEQYF. V gene TRBV18 combines with J gene TRBJ2-7, with 10 nucleotides matching TRBD1. The CDR3 is made up of 14 amino acids. Looked up from germline, CDR1 is KGHSH and CDR2 is LQKENI. With V trimmed by 5 bases and J by 2 bases, 3 bases remained unmatched.

The genes are TRBV18 and TRBJ1-4; D call uncertain. CDR3 length: 13 residues. Trimming took 4 bases from V and 7 from J, leaving 10 bases between them. Germline V gene lookup returns CDR1 KGHSH and CDR2 LQKENI. This CDR3 reads CASSRETGEKLFF. As DNA, the CDR3 is TGTGCCAGCTCACGGGAAACGGGTGAAAAACTGTTTTTT.

The chain is built from TRBV6-5 and TRBJ1-2; 9 bases line up with TRBD1. The CDR3 spans 15 residues. Germline V gene sequence: CDR1 MNHEY, CDR2 SVGAGI. The junction had 5 bases not matched to a gene; V was cut back by 4 bases and J by 2 bases. CDR3 sequence (DNA): TGTGCCAGCAGTTCCCAGGGACAGGGAAACTATGGCTACACCTTC. This gives the protein CASSSQGQGNYGYTF.

In DNA form, the CDR3 reads TGTGCCAGCAGCTTGGACAGGGCATCCTACGAGCAGTACTTC. Amino acid sequence: CASSLDRASYEQYF. The chain uses TRBV11-2 and TRBJ2-7; 8 bases map to TRBD1. This CDR3 comprises 14 residues. The J segment lost 1 base and the V segment lost 3 bases, leaving 2 bases of the junction unmatched. Germline V gene lookup returns CDR1 SGHAT and CDR2 FQNNGV. The entire variable domain, with the rest obtained from reference TRBV11-2 and TRBJ2-7, is as follows: EAGVAQSPRYKIIEKRQSVAFWCNPISGHATLYWYQQILGQGPKLLIQFQNNGVVDDSQLPKDRFSAERLKGVDSTLKIQPAKLEDSAVYLCASSLDRASYEQYFGPGTRLTVT.